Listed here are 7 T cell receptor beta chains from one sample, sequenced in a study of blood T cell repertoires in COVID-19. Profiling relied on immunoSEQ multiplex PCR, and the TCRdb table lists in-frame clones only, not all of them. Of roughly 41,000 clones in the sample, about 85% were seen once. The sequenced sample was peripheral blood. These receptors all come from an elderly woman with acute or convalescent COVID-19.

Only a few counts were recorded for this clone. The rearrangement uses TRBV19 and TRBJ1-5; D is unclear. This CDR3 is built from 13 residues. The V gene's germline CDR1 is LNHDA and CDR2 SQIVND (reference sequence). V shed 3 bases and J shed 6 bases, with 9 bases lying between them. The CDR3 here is CASSIEEAQPQHF. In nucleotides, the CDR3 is TGTGCCAGTAGTATTGAGGAGGCTCAGCCCCAGCATTTT.

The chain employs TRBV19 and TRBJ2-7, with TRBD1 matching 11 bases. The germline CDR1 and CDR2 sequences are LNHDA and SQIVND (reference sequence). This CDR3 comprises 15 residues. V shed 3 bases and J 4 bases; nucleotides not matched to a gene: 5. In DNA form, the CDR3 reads TGTGCCAGTAGTATGCTGGGGACAGGGGGGTACGAGCAGTACTTC. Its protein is CASSMLGTGGYEQYF.

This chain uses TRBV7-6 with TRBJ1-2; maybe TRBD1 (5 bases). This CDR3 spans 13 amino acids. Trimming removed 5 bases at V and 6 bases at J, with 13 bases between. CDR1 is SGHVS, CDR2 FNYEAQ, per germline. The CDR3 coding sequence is TGTGCCAGCAGCCAACGGGGGTTGGATGGCTACACCTTC. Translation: CASSQRGLDGYTF.

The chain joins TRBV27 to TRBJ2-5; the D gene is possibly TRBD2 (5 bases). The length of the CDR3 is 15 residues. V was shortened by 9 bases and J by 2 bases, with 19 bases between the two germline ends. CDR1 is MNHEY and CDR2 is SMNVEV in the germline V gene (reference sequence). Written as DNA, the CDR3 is TGTGCCAGATTGGGTCCGGGCCGAGGGCAAGAGACCCAGTACTTC. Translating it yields CARLGPGRGQETQYF.

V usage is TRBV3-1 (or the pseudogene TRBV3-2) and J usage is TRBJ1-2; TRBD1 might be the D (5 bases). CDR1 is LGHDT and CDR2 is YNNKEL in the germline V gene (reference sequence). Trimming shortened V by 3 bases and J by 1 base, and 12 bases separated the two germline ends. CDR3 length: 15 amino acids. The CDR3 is CASSQTPGGNYGYTF. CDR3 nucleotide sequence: TGTGCCAGCAGCCAGACCCCCGGGGGTAACTATGGCTACACCTTC.

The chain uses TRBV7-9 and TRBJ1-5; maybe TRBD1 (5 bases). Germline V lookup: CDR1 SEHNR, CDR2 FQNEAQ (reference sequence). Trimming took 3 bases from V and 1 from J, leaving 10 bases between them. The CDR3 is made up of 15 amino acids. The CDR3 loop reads CASSFGTTSNQPQHF. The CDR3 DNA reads TGTGCCAGCAGCTTCGGGACTACAAGCAATCAGCCCCAGCATTTT.

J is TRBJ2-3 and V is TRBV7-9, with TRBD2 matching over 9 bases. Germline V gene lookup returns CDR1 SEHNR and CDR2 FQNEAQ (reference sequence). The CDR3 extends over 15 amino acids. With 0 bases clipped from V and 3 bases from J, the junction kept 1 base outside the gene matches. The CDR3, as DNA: TGTGCCAGCAGCTTAGCGCGGGGGGGTACAGATACGCAGTATTTT. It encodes CASSLARGGTDTQYF.